Detailed here is one TCR beta chain. Noted treatment: randomized to nivolumab then ipilimumab (arm A) or the reverse (arm B). CDR1 is MNHNS, CDR2 SASEGT, per germline. The CDR3 is 15 residues long. The V end lost 1 base, the J end lost 11 bases, and 17 bases lay between the germline ends. The source of the sample is a study of sequential checkpoint blockade in melanoma. Study information: Arm A got nivolumab then ipilimumab; arm B the reverse, 1:1. After both sequences, patients received maintenance nivolumab.

Produced via immunoSEQ multiplex PCR; TCRdb's table is partial and in-frame only. The sample lists 1,200 to 1,500 clones; around 60% were seen once. This chain joins TRBV6-1 and TRBJ1-4; no definite D call. This specimen consisted of CD8+ T cells sorted from blood (inferred from file names), obtained from a patient given nivolumab and ipilimumab in sequence. The sequence was obtained from a human patient with melanoma. Some clones in this sample may be carry-over from other donors' samples. The CDR3 protein is CASSEVKGGNAKLFF. The CDR3 nucleotides read TGTGCCAGCAGTGAAGTTAAGGGCGGGAATGCTAAACTGTTTTTT.